This TCR beta chain was sequenced in a study of blood T cell repertoires in COVID-19. Study background: PBMCs, B-cell-depleted T cells, or T cells were the source of the cDNA or gDNA that made up the material.

The J segment lost 8 bases and the V segment lost 1 base, leaving 7 bases of the junction unmatched. The germline CDR1 and CDR2 sequences are SGHDN and FVKESK. The CDR3 sequence is 14 residues long. Sequencing was performed with immunoSEQ multiplex PCR; in TCRdb, only in-frame clones are kept and a portion is missing. The repertoire holds 250,000 to 300,000 clones, with around nine tenths as singletons. Sequencing was carried out using peripheral blood. The chain is built from TRBV14 and TRBJ1-2, with 7 bases identical to TRBD1. The origin of this receptor is a woman aged 60-75 years with acute or convalescent COVID-19. CDR3 nucleotide sequence: TGTGCCAGCAGCCAAGCGACAGGGCTGGGCGGCTACACCTTC. It specifies CASSQATGLGGYTF.